This TCR beta chain was sequenced for a study of shared clonotypes between healthy human individuals. Study-wide context: Each donor's CD4 naive and CD4 memory cells filled three plates apiece, CD8 naive two, and CD8 memory one.

Repertoires were generated with immunoSEQ multiplex PCR, while TCRdb's copy carries only in-frame clones and drops some. The sample has some 2.4 million clones; 93% are singletons. The CDR3 loop spans 14 amino acids. CDR1 is SGHTA and CDR2 is FQGNSA in the germline V gene. V was pared by 5 bases and J by 8 bases, with 18 bases between. The donors were all Caucasian adults (living in Nashville, Tennessee). Study-level points and caveats: Naive subsets generally exceeded memory subsets in estimated richness. Among non-shared clonotypes, generation probabilities were lower than among those shared by all four donors.

This clone was seen only once. Its antigen is as yet unknown. The receptor was isolated from a man aged 18 to 29 in good health. Some clones in this sample may be carry-over from other donors' samples. Material: naive CD4+ T cells from PBMCs. Subset noted: CD45RA+ positively selected. The chain combines TRBV7-2 with TRBJ1-2, with no clear D. CDR3 DNA: TGTGCCAGCAGCGAGAGGCAAGGACTGGGCGGCTACACCTTC. Protein product: CASSERQGLGGYTF.